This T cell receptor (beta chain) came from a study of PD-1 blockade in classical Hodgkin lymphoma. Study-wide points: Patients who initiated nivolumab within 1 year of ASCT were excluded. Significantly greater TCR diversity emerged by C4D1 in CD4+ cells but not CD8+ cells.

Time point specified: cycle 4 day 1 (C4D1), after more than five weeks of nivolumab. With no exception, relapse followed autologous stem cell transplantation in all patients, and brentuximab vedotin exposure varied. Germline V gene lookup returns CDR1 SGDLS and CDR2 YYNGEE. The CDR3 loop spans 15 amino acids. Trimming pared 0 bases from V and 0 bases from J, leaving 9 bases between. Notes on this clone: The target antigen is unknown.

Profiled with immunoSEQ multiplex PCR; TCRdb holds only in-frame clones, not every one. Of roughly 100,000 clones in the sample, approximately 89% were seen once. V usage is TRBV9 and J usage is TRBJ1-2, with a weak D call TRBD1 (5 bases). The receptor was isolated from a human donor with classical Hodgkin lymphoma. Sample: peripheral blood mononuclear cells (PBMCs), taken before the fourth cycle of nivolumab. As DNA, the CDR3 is TGTGCCAGCAGCGTAGTAGGGGAGACTAACTATGGCTACACCTTC. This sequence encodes CASSVVGETNYGYTF.